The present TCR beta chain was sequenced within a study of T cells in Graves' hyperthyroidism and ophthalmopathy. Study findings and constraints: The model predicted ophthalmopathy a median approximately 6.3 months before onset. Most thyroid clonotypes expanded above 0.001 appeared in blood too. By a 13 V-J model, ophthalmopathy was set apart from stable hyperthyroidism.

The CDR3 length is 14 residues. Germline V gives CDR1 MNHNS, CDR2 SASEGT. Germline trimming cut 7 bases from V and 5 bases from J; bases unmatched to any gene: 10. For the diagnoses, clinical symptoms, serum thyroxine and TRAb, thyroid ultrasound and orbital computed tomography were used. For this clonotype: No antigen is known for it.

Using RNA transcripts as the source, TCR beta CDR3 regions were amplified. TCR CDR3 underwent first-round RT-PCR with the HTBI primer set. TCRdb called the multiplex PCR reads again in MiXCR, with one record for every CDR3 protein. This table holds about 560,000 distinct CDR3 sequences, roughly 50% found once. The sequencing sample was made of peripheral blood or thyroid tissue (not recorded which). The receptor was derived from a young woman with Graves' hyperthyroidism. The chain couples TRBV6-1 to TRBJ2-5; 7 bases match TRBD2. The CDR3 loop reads CASKVGRAGETQYF. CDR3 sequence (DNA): TGTGCCAGCAAGGTTGGGAGGGCCGGGGAGACCCAGTACTTC.